This T cell receptor (beta chain) appears in the sequencing data of a study of blood T cell repertoires in COVID-19. Study at large: The United States, Italy and Spain provided the acute and convalescent COVID-19 samples.

Methods used by the authors: The assay estimated nucleated cells by amplifying reference gene primers. Clones were read by immunoSEQ multiplex PCR, and TCRdb kept only the in-frame ones, dropping some. The V and J calls and clone size are taken from that table; D and trimming were inferred from the DNA. The sample lists just over 300,000 clones; 87% were seen once. With 0 bases clipped from V and 5 bases from J, the junction kept 4 bases outside the gene matches. The CDR3 totals 15 residues. The germline CDR1 and CDR2 sequences are SEHNR and FQNEAQ (reference sequence). The sample comprised PBMCs or T cells enriched from blood (not recorded which). The clonotype originates from a woman aged 18-29 years who had recovered from COVID-19. J is TRBJ2-5 and V is TRBV7-9, with TRBD2 identical over 9 bases. The DNA of the CDR3 is TGTGCCAGCAGCTTAGCGATAGCGGGGGTTGAGACCCAGTACTTC. This translates into CASSLAIAGVETQYF.